This T cell receptor beta chain emerged from a study of blood T cells in healthy people across ages. V shed 1 base and J shed 2 bases, with 12 bases lying between them. CDR1 is SGHVS, CDR2 FNYEAQ, per germline. The CDR3 covers 17 residues. Alongside a J-beta primer mix, a sample-barcoded 5' primer served in a second PCR lasting roughly 6 to 12 cycles. TCRdb analysed the 5' RACE reads with MiXCR anew, one entry per CDR3 protein. The repertoire holds some 640,000 distinct CDR3 sequences, over 45% seen once, with around a third in the top ten. Sequencing was performed on blood. J is TRBJ2-6 and V is TRBV7-6; D possibly matches TRBD1 or TRBD2 (5 bases each). The TCR sequence derives from an older woman in good health. The CDR3 loop reads CASSLVEGITGANVLTF. CDR3 nucleotide sequence: TGTGCCAGCAGCTTAGTTGAGGGGATAACTGGGGCCAACGTCCTGACTTTC.